This record concerns one T cell receptor (beta chain) sequence. These data belong to a study of cytomegalovirus exposure and HLA in healthy donors. PCR involved 60 Vbeta and 13 Jbeta primers. Clones were read by immunoSEQ multiplex PCR, and TCRdb kept only the in-frame ones, dropping some. Among more than 200,000 clones listed, 82% were seen once. The source is a man aged 35 to 55 in good health and CMV-seropositive. Sequenced input: PBMCs.

The CDR3 loop reads CASSPRLAGVGEQYF. The CDR3 DNA reads as TGTGCCAGCAGCCCTCGACTAGCGGGAGTGGGAGAGCAGTACTTC. The V call is TRBV11-2, the J call TRBJ2-7; TRBD2 aligns across 12 bases. Germline trimming cut 5 bases from V and 7 bases from J; bases unmatched to any gene: 9. Per germline, CDR1 SGHAT and CDR2 FQNNGV. The CDR3 has 15 amino acids.